This T cell receptor (beta chain) was recorded in a study of T cell responses to AZD1222 COVID-19 vaccine. Concerning this clone itself: No antigen is known for it.

Here immunoSEQ multiplex PCR was the method, and the copy in TCRdb shows in-frame clones only, minus some. The table lists approximately 150,000 clones, roughly 90% of them singletons, with about 3% in the top ten. Study-level points and caveats: Regions left unmutated in variants are reportedly the target of nearly half of spike-specific TCRs.

The CDR3 is made up of 16 amino acids. The germline CDR1 and CDR2 sequences are SNHLY and FYNNEI. Trimming cost V 6 bases and J 2 bases; bases outside gene matches: 10. This chain connects TRBV2 to TRBJ2-7; TRBD1 agrees at 10 bases. This TCR was recovered from an adult in good health. The material was peripheral blood, obtained on day 0 of AZD1222 vaccination. This chain's CDR3 is CASRKHTGTGAYEQYF. In nucleotides, the CDR3 is TGTGCCAGCAGGAAACATACCGGGACAGGGGCCTACGAGCAGTACTTC.